A selection of T cell receptor beta chains follows, all from one sample in a study of beta chain features in type 1 diabetes. The protocol was immunoSEQ multiplex PCR, while the TCRdb copy is restricted to in-frame clones and leaves out a portion. The sample contains approximately 43,000 clones, 66% of which appear only once. Material: Tregs from blood. The receptors stem from a man under 40 with type 1 diabetes. Some clones in this sample may be carry-over from other donors' samples. CDR3s leave out the opening cysteine and the closing phenylalanine or tryptophan.

J gene	V gene	CDR3 protein
TRBJ1-2	TRBV7-2	ASSLVGTAPNGYT
TRBJ1-5	TRBV28	ASSFLRRGAGQPQH
TRBJ1-4	TRBV18	ASSAQANEKLF
TRBJ2-3	TRBV7-9	ASSLLADLTDTQY
TRBJ1-2	TRBV6-6	ARRPGQESKRGYT
TRBJ2-2	TRBV9	ASSTRTGNTGELF
TRBJ1-2	TRBV6-6	ASSKDRGYT
TRBJ2-3	TRBV9	ASSPGRTSGSTDTQY
TRBJ2-7	TRBV11-3	ASRLLLREQY
TRBJ2-2	TRBV18	ASSPDMNTGELF
TRBJ2-1	TRBV11-3	ASSLVSSSNEQF
TRBJ1-5	TRBV30	AGSGEGGWEPQH
TRBJ2-5	TRBV7-6	ASSLGAGVVGEQY
TRBJ2-7	TRBV29-1	SVGQAVGYEQY
TRBJ2-7	TRBV7-2	ASSLSRGPAYEQY
TRBJ2-2	TRBV18	ASSPPGRANTGELF
TRBJ2-2	TRBV5-1	ASSLQGHTGELF
TRBJ2-7	TRBV14	ASSQDLGGEQY
TRBJ1-2	TRBV5-1	ASSSDTAYGYT
TRBJ1-2	TRBV7-2	ASSLARFGGYT
TRBJ2-1	TRBV5-1	ASSAGGLSSYNEQF
TRBJ2-3	TRBV9	ASSVLRVLKDTQY
TRBJ1-3	TRBV19	ASSRTGASSGNTIY
TRBJ1-3	TRBV5-1	ASSRGQIGGNTIY
TRBJ2-7	TRBV18	ASSQTGTYEQY
TRBJ2-7	TRBV30	AWSRSRAGGGKQY
TRBJ2-7	TRBV6-5	ASSYGSGVGAYEQY
TRBJ1-1	TRBV28	ASRGGSVNTEAF
TRBJ1-2	TRBV5-6	ASHYSRKTYGYT
TRBJ2-7	TRBV6-5	ASRPDSAYEQY
TRBJ1-6	TRBV5-1	ASNRGENSPLH
TRBJ2-2	TRBV7-2	ASSLSGLATGELF
TRBJ1-5	TRBV30	AWARGARQPQH
TRBJ1-6	TRBV6-1	ASSVPGQYNSPLH
TRBJ2-5	TRBV7-2	ASSFRAAETQY
TRBJ2-3	TRBV5-1	ASSLAAGGTDTQY
TRBJ2-5	TRBV29-1	SGTGVGAETQY
TRBJ2-3	TRBV12-5	ASGPGQGPDTQY
TRBJ2-1	TRBV5-6	ASSLEVVAAYNEQF
TRBJ2-3	TRBV15	ATSRVLLTDTQY
TRBJ2-7	TRBV7-2	ASSLEGLPNYEQY
TRBJ2-1	TRBV4-2	ASSQSGLAGGGYNEQF
TRBJ1-6	TRBV5-4	ASSLVSGRQGYNSPLH
TRBJ2-3	TRBV7-2	ASRSMRGVSSTDTQY
TRBJ2-3	TRBV7-9	ASSRQSTDTQY
TRBJ2-7	TRBV29-1	SVKQGGYEQY
TRBJ1-5	TRBV7-2	ASSAYFQPQH
TRBJ2-5	TRBV7-9	AIKFQETQY
TRBJ1-3	TRBV25-1	ASSDGTAGNTIY